A single sample is the source of the 5 T cell receptor beta chains below, sequenced in a study of response to subunit inactivated influenza vaccine. TCRdb re-analysed the RT-PCR reads in MiXCR, keeping a single row per CDR3 protein. The sample consists of roughly 500,000 distinct CDR3 sequences, approximately 24% of them appearing once. The same sample was also used in a study of T cells expressing NK-cell markers. That source reports: TCR beta cDNA was generated via 5'RACE template switching incorporating UMIs.

The sequencing here drew on CD4+ T cells sorted from PBMCs, taken approximately 13 days after vaccination. These receptors were collected from a man in his forties or fifties who received an inactivated influenza vaccine.

The gene calls are TRBV7-8 and TRBJ2-3; 7 nucleotides agree with TRBD2. J lost 0 bases, V lost 11 bases, and 8 bases had no gene match. The germline gives CDR1 SGHVS, CDR2 FQNEAQ. The CDR3 length is 14 residues. The CDR3 sequence: CADTVGGSTDTQYF. The CDR3 DNA reads TGTGCCGATACTGTGGGGGGGAGCACAGATACGCAGTATTTT.

The chain joins TRBV3-1 to TRBJ2-7; TRBD1 or TRBD2 may be the D gene (5 bases each). The CDR3 runs 16 residues. The germline V gene encodes CDR1 LGHDT and CDR2 YNNKEL (reference sequence). With 0 bases removed from V and 7 bases from J, the gap between germline ends came to 19 bases. In DNA, the CDR3 is TGTGCCAGCAGCCAAGAACAGGTCCTCAGATCGGGGGAGCAGTACTTC. Translating gives CASSQEQVLRSGEQYF.

This clonotype was detected only a few times. The chain is built from TRBV5-1 and TRBJ2-7; D ambiguous. The V and J ends lost 1 base and 4 bases respectively, with 15 bases between them. Germline V lookup: CDR1 SGHRS, CDR2 YFSETQ. The CDR3 is made up of 15 amino acids. The CDR3 spells CASSLSKPPSYEQYF. Written as DNA, the CDR3 is TGCGCCAGCAGCTTGTCGAAACCGCCGTCATACGAGCAGTACTTC. Supplemented by reference TRBV5-1 and TRBJ2-7, the full variable domain reads KAGVTQTPRYLIKTRGQQVTLSCSPISGHRSVSWYQQTPGQGLQFLFEYFSETQRNKGNFPGRFSGRQFSNSRSEMNVSTLELGDSALYLCASSLSKPPSYEQYFGPGTRLTVT.

The table lists this clonotype with a few counts. The CDR3 nucleotides are TGTGCCACCAGTGATTTGGAAAACGAGCAGTACTTC. Its translation is CATSDLENEQYF. The V call is TRBV24-1, the J call TRBJ2-7; D uncertain. The CDR3 contains 12 residues. The V end lost 0 bases, the J end lost 5 bases, and 4 bases lay between the germline ends. Germline CDR1 KGHDR, CDR2 SFDVKD.

This clonotype has just a few counts. The chain couples TRBV7-2 to TRBJ2-5; TRBD2 aligns across 12 bases. This CDR3 contains 14 residues. V trimming: 6 bases; J trimming: 2 bases; junction bases outside the gene matches: 1. CDR1 and CDR2 (germline): SGHTA, FQGNSA. As DNA, the CDR3 is TGTGCCAGCAGACTAGCGGGGGGTCAAGAGACCCAGTACTTC. The encoded protein is CASRLAGGQETQYF.